This TCR beta chain was recorded in a study of blood T cell repertoires in COVID-19. Germline loops: CDR1 WSHSY, CDR2 SAAADI. V trimming: 3 bases; J trimming: 0 bases; junction bases outside the gene matches: 6. The CDR3 is made up of 16 amino acids. TCRdb keeps only in-frame clones here, not all; method: immunoSEQ multiplex PCR. The sample has fewer than 15,000 clones, 70% to 90% seen once. This clone turned up a few times. The sequencing sample was made of peripheral blood. V and J are TRBV10-2 and TRBJ2-3, with TRBD2 matching 7 bases. This clonotype was sampled from an elderly man with acute or convalescent COVID-19. CDR3 sequence: CASSDPRGDSTDTQYF. The CDR3, as DNA: TGCGCCAGCAGTGACCCCCGGGGGGATAGCACAGATACGCAGTATTTT.